The 8 T cell receptor beta chains below were found in one sample sequenced in a study of blood T cell repertoires in COVID-19. Sequencing was performed with immunoSEQ multiplex PCR; in TCRdb, only in-frame clones are kept and a portion is missing. The sample contains tens of thousands of clones, 86% of which appear only once. Sequencing was done on a sample of peripheral blood. The receptors were gathered from a man between 65 and 79 years old with acute or convalescent COVID-19.

The chain recombines TRBV6-1 with TRBJ1-6; TRBD1 aligns across 8 bases. This CDR3 is built from 14 residues. CDR1 is MNHNS, CDR2 SASEGT, per germline. V shed 2 bases and J 8 bases; nucleotides not matched to a gene: 2. The CDR3 is CASSESGGHSPLHF. CDR3 nucleotides: TGTGCCAGCAGTGAATCAGGGGGCCATTCACCCCTCCACTTT.

The rearrangement links TRBV19 to TRBJ2-1; TRBD2 agrees at 10 bases. Trimming cost V 4 bases and J 8 bases; bases outside gene matches: 2. Germline lookup yields CDR1 LNHDA and CDR2 SQIVND (reference sequence). This CDR3 region has 13 residues. CDR3 loop: CASSTSGGDEQFF. The DNA for the CDR3 is TGTGCCAGTAGTACTAGCGGGGGTGATGAGCAGTTCTTC.

V is TRBV19 and J is TRBJ1-4, with TRBD1 identical over 9 bases. V lost 7 bases and J lost 6; bases outside the gene matches: 9. From germline, CDR1 is LNHDA and CDR2 SQIVND (reference sequence). The CDR3 spans 15 residues. In DNA form, the CDR3 reads TGTGCCAGTAAATCTCCGGGACAGGGAGATGAAAAACTGTTTTTT. Protein product: CASKSPGQGDEKLFF.

V and J are TRBV5-1 and TRBJ1-2; 8 bases agree with TRBD1. V lost 3 bases, J lost 0 bases, and 4 bases stayed unmatched. Germline V lookup: CDR1 SGHRS, CDR2 YFSETQ. The CDR3 length is 15 residues. The CDR3 sequence is CASSSAGGANYGYTF. CDR3 bases: TGCGCCAGCAGCTCTGCAGGGGGCGCTAACTATGGCTACACCTTC.

V and J are TRBV29-1 and TRBJ2-7; tentatively, D is TRBD2 (6 bases). The CDR3 runs to 14 residues. Germline CDR1 is SQVTM and CDR2 is ANQGSEA. The V gene lost 4 bases and the J gene lost 5 bases, with 18 bases spanning the gap. DNA for the CDR3: TGCAGCGTTGTAAGAAGGGAGGACCCTCACGAGCAGTACTTC. Protein product: CSVVRREDPHEQYF.

This clone was seen a handful of times. The rearrangement joins TRBV10-1 to TRBJ1-5; TRBD1 aligns across 7 bases. Germline V gene data show CDR1 as WNHNN and CDR2 as SYGVQD (reference sequence). Trimming at V came to 5 bases and at J to 4 bases, leaving 2 bases not matched to a gene. The CDR3 sequence is 13 residues long. The CDR3 sequence is CASSPGGNQPQHF. Written as DNA, the CDR3 is TGCGCCAGCAGTCCAGGGGGAAATCAGCCCCAGCATTTT.

This clone has just a few counts. CDR3 nucleotide sequence: TGTGCCAGCAGTTTAACAGGCCACAGTTTATTAACTAATGAAAAACTGTTTTTT. Translating it yields CASSLTGHSLLTNEKLFF. V gene TRBV27 combines with J gene TRBJ1-4, with D perhaps matching TRBD1 (5 bases). V was trimmed by 2 bases and J by 1 base, leaving 17 bases between them. CDR3 length: 18 residues. Per germline, CDR1 MNHEY and CDR2 SMNVEV (reference sequence).

A single count supports this clone. V and J are TRBV9 and TRBJ2-7, with TRBD2 matching over 9 bases. Germline CDR1 and CDR2: SGDLS and YYNGEE. There are 16 residues in the CDR3. J lost 4 bases, V lost 6 bases, and 14 bases had no gene match. CDR3 amino acids: CASTAGAGGPGYEQYF. CDR3 nucleotides: TGTGCCAGCACCGCGGGGGCGGGAGGGCCGGGGTACGAGCAGTACTTC.